The sequence of this T cell receptor (beta chain) was determined in a study of blood T cell repertoires in COVID-19. The overall study: PBMCs, B-cell-depleted T cells, or T cells were the source of the cDNA or gDNA that made up the material.

Germline V gene sequence: CDR1 LNHDA, CDR2 SQIVND (reference sequence). This CDR3 is 13 amino acids long. Trimming took off 3 bases at V and 4 bases at J, with 10 bases between the two ends. In the authors' workflow: Reference gene primer amplification yielded estimated nucleated cell counts. Produced via immunoSEQ multiplex PCR; TCRdb's table is partial and in-frame only. Clonal size and the V and J genes are those of that table, whereas D and trimming came from the DNA. The sample yields 100,000 to 150,000 clones, roughly 90% seen once. This sequence was found in a man aged 50-60 years with active or convalescent COVID-19. V usage is TRBV19 and J usage is TRBJ2-7; D is unclear. Sequenced material: peripheral blood. The CDR3 DNA reads TGTGCCAGTAGTATTCCGGGTTCTTACGAGCAGTACTTC. Protein: CASSIPGSYEQYF.